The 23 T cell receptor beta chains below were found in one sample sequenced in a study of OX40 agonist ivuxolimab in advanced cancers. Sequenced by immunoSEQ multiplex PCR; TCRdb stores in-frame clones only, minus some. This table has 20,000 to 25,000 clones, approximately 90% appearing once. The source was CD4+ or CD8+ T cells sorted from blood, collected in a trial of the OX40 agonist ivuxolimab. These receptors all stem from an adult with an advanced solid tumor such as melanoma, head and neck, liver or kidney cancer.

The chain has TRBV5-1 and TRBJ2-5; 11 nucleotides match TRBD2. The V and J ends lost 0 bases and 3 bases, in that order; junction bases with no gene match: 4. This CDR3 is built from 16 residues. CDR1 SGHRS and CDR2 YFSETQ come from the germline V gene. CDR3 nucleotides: TGCGCCAGCAGCTTGGAACTAGCGGGGGATGAAGAGACCCAGTACTTC. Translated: CASSLELAGDEETQYF.

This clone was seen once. The CDR3 DNA follows: TGTGCCAGCAGTTTATTCAGGGAGAACAGTAACTATGGCTACACCTTC. Residues: CASSLFRENSNYGYTF. V is TRBV28 and J is TRBJ1-2; D perhaps matches TRBD1 (5 bases). The germline V gene encodes CDR1 MDHEN and CDR2 SYDVKM. Trimming shortened V by 1 base and J by 1 base, and 13 bases separated the two germline ends. This CDR3 spans 16 amino acids.

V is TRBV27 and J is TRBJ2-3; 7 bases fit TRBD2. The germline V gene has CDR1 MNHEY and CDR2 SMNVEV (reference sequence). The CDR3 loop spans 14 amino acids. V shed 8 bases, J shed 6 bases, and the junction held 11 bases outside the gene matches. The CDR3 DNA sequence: TGTGCCAGCGGGCTAGCGGCCTGGTATGATACGCAGTATTTT. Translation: CASGLAAWYDTQYF.

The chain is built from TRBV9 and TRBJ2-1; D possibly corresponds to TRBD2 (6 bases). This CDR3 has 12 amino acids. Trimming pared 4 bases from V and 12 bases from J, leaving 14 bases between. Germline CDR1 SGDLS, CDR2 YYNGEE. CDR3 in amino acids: CASSTPNGGQFF. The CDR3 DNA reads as TGTGCCAGCAGCACACCTAACGGGGGGCAGTTCTTC.

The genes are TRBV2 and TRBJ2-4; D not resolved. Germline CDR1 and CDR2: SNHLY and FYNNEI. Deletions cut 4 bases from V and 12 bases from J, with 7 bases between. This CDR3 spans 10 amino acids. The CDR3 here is CASSGIDQYF. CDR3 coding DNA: TGTGCCAGCAGTGGAATAGATCAGTACTTC.

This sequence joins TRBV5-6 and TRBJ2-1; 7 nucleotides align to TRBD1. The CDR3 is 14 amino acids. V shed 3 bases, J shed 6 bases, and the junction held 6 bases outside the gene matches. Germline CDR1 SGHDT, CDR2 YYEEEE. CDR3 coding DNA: TGTGCCAGCAGCTCCCTGGGACAGTTCAATGAGCAGTTCTTC. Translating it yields CASSSLGQFNEQFF.

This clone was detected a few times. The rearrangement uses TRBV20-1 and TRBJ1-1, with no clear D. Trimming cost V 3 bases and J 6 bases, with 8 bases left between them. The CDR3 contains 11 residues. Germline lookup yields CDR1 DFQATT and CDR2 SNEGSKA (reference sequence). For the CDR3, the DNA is TGCAGTGCTAGTGAGACCGCTGAAGCTTTCTTT. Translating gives CSASETAEAFF.

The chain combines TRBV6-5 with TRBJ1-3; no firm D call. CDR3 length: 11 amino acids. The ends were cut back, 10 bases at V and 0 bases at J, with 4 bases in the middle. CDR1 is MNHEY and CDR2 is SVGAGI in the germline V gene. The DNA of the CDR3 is TGTGCCACCCTCTCTGGAAACACCATATATTTT. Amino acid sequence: CATLSGNTIYF.

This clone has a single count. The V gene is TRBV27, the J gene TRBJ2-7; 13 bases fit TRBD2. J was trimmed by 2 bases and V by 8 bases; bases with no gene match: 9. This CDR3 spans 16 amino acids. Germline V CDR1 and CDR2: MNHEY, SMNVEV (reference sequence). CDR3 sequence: CASSKTSGRLAYEQYF. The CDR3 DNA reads TGTGCCAGCTCTAAGACTAGCGGGAGGTTAGCCTACGAGCAGTACTTC.

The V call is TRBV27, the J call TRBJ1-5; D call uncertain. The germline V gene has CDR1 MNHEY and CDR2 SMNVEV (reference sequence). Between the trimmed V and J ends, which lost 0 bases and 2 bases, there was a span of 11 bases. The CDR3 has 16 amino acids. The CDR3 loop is CASSLSGRVGNQPQHF. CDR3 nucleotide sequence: TGTGCCAGCAGTTTATCGGGCAGAGTAGGCAATCAGCCCCAGCATTTT.

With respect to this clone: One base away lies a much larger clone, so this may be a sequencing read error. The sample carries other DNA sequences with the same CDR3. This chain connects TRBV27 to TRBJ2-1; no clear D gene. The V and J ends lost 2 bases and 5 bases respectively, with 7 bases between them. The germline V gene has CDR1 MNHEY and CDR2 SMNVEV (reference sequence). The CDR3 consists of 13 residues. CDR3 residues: CASSLRPNNEQFF. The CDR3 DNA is TGTGCCAGCAGTTTACGGCCAAACAATGAGCAGTTCTTC.

The CDR3 DNA reads TGTGCCAGCTCACCAGGGTTTGGCAATCAGCCCCAGCATTTT. Residues: CASSPGFGNQPQHF. The genes are TRBV18 and TRBJ1-5; D remains ambiguous. Germline CDR1 and CDR2: KGHSH and LQKENI. V lost 2 bases and J lost 2, with 7 bases in between. The CDR3 sequence is 14 residues long.

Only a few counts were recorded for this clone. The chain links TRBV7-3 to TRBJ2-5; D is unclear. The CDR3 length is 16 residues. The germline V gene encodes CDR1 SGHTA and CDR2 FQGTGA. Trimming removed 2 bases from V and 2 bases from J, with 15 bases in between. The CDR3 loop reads CASSLAVGSPQETQYF. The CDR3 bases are TGTGCCAGCAGCTTAGCGGTGGGAAGTCCGCAAGAGACCCAGTACTTC.

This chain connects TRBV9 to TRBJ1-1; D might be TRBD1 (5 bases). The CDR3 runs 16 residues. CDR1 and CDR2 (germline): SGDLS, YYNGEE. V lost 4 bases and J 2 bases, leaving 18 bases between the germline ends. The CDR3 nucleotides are TGTGCCAGCAGCCACGCAGCAGGGAGCTATAACACTGAAGCTTTCTTT. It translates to CASSHAAGSYNTEAFF.

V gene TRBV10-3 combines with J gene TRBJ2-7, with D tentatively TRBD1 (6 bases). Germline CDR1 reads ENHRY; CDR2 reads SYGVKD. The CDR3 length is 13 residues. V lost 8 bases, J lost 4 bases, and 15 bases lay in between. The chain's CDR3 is CAIGLQGPYEQYF. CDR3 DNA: TGTGCCATCGGGCTACAGGGTCCGTACGAGCAGTACTTC.

The chain's CDR3 is CAWTGATGELFF. The DNA of the CDR3 is TGTGCCTGGACAGGGGCGACCGGGGAGCTGTTTTTT. The chain uses TRBV30 and TRBJ2-2, with D maybe TRBD1 (6 bases). The V end was cut by 4 bases, the J end by 5 bases, with 8 bases between. The CDR3 is 12 residues long. Germline assignment: CDR1 GTSNPN and CDR2 SVGIG (reference sequence).

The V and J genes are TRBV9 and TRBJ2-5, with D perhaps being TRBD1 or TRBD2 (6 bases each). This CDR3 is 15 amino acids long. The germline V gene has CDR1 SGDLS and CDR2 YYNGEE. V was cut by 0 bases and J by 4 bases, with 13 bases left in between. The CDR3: CASSVGGALLETQYF. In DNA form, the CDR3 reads TGTGCCAGCAGCGTAGGGGGGGCCCTGTTAGAGACCCAGTACTTC.

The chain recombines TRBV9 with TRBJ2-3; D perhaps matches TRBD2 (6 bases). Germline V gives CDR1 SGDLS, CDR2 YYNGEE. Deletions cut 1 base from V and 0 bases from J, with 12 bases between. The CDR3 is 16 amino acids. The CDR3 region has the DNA TGTGCCAGCAGCGTACTGGGCGGGGTGAGCACAGATACGCAGTATTTT. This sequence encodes CASSVLGGVSTDTQYF.

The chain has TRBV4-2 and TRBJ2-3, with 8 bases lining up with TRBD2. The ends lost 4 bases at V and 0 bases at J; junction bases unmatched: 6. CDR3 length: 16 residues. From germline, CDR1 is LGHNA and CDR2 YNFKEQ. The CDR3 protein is CASSPLAGGSTDTQYF. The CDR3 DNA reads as TGTGCCAGCAGCCCGCTAGCGGGCGGAAGCACAGATACGCAGTATTTT.

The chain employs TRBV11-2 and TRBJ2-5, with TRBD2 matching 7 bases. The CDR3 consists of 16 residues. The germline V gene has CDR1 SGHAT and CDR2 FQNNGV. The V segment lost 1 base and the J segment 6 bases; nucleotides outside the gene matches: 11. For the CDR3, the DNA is TGTGCCAGCAGCTTAGTTCCGCGGGGGTTCGAAAAGACCCAGTACTTC. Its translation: CASSLVPRGFEKTQYF.

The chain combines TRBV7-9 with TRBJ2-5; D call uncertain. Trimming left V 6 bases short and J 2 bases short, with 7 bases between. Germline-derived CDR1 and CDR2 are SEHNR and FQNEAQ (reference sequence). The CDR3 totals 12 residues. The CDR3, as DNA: TGTGCCAGCAGTTCAGGACAAGAGACCCAGTACTTC. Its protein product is CASSSGQETQYF.

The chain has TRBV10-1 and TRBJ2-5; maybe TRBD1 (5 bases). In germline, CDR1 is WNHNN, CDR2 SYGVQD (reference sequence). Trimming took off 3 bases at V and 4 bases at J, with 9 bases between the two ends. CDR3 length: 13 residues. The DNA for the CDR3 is TGCGCCAGCAGTGATTCAACAGGAGAGACCCAGTACTTC. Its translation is CASSDSTGETQYF.

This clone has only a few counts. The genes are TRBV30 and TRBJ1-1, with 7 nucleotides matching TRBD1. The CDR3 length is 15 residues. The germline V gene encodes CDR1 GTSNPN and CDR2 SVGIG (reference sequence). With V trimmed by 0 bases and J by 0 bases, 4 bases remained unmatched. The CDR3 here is CAWSVGDSLNTEAFF. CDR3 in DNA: TGTGCCTGGAGTGTGGGGGACAGCTTGAACACTGAAGCTTTCTTT.